Below, 25 T cell receptor beta chains from the same sample are listed, as sequenced in a study of beta chain features in type 1 diabetes. Overall study results and limits: In all four CD4+ subsets, TCRB CDR3 length was significantly, moderately reduced in type 1 diabetes.

Their specific antigens are unknown. Isolated RNA was reverse transcribed in full, so expressed TCRB transcripts were sequenced. Profiled with immunoSEQ multiplex PCR; TCRdb holds only in-frame clones, not every one. The sample contains over 600,000 clones, roughly an eighth of which appear only once. Sequencing was performed on naive CD4+ T cells from blood. The receptors here all came from a man aged 30 to 45 with type 1 diabetes.

The J gene is TRBJ1-2, the V gene TRBV11-2; 7 positions match TRBD1. This CDR3 has 19 amino acids. The germline CDR1 and CDR2 sequences are SGHAT and FQNNGV. V was pared by 1 base and J by 6 bases, with 20 bases of the junction left unmatched. Here the CDR3 reads CASSLGGIQGSHRMDGYTF. In DNA form, the CDR3 reads TGTGCCAGCAGCTTAGGGGGGATACAGGGGTCCCACCGGATGGATGGCTACACCTTC.

This clone showed up just a few times. V usage is TRBV7-2 and J usage is TRBJ2-5; TRBD1 or TRBD2 may be the D gene (5 bases each). The CDR3 is 14 amino acids. The V gene lost 5 bases and the J gene lost 5 bases, with 15 bases spanning the gap. Germline V CDR1 and CDR2: SGHTA, FQGNSA. CDR3: CASSTPTEGETQYF. The CDR3 nucleotides are TGTGCCAGCAGCACCCCGACCGAGGGGGAGACCCAGTACTTC.

The chain uses TRBV27 and TRBJ1-6, with 7 bases aligning to TRBD1. J was trimmed by 5 bases and V by 8 bases; bases with no gene match: 9. Germline-derived CDR1 and CDR2 are MNHEY and SMNVEV (reference sequence). This CDR3 is built from 15 residues. CDR3 nucleotides: TGTGCCAGCGCCGTTCCCGGGACAGATAATTCACCCCTCCACTTT. Protein product: CASAVPGTDNSPLHF.

This clone turned up a few times. CDR3 sequence reads: CASSLGGGIQETQYF. CDR3 DNA sequence: TGTGCCAGCAGCTTAGGCGGGGGGATACAAGAGACCCAGTACTTC. The V and J genes are TRBV7-9 and TRBJ2-5, with 8 bases matching TRBD2. V lost 1 base and J lost 2; bases outside the gene matches: 3. The CDR3 sequence is 15 residues long. CDR1 is SEHNR and CDR2 is FQNEAQ in the germline V gene (reference sequence). The complete variable domain, with remaining parts taken from reference TRBV7-9 and TRBJ2-5, reads DTGVSQNPRHKITKRGQNVTFRCDPISEHNRLYWYRQTLGQGPEFLTYFQNEAQLEKSRLLSDRFSAERPKGSFSTLEIQRTEQGDSAMYLCASSLGGGIQETQYFGPGTRLLVL.

This clone was counted only a few times. This chain uses TRBV15 with TRBJ2-2, with D tentatively TRBD2 (7 bases). V lost 0 bases and J 4 bases, leaving 21 bases between the germline ends. Per the germline V gene, CDR1 is LNHNV and CDR2 is YYDKDF (reference sequence). CDR3 size: 19 residues. The CDR3 DNA reads TGTGCCACCAGCAGAGATAGAGGGGAAGGACTAGGGGGCACCGGGGAGCTGTTTTTT. This codes for CATSRDRGEGLGGTGELFF.

DNA for the CDR3: TGTGCCAGCAGTTACAGGGGGAATTATGGCTACACCTTC. Its translation is CASSYRGNYGYTF. This chain links TRBV28 with TRBJ1-2; TRBD1 aligns across 8 bases. CDR3 length: 13 amino acids. V shed 4 bases, J shed 5 bases, and the junction held 3 bases outside the gene matches. The germline V gene has CDR1 MDHEN and CDR2 SYDVKM.

This clone was picked up a small number of times. The chain combines TRBV7-9 with TRBJ1-5; possible D gene TRBD1, 5 bases. V gave up 1 base and J gave up 3 bases, with 10 bases separating them. This CDR3 spans 15 amino acids. CDR1 is SEHNR, CDR2 FQNEAQ, per germline (reference sequence). CDR3 nucleotide sequence: TGTGCCAGCAGCTTAGAACCAGGGAACAATCAGCCCCAGCATTTT. Its protein product is CASSLEPGNNQPQHF.

V gene TRBV9 combines with J gene TRBJ1-1; D call uncertain. Trimming cost V 5 bases and J 1 base, with 9 bases left between them. The CDR3 is made up of 13 amino acids. Germline V gene lookup returns CDR1 SGDLS and CDR2 YYNGEE. CDR3 bases: TGTGCCAGCAGTCAGACGGCGAACACTGAAGCTTTCTTT. Translated, it gives CASSQTANTEAFF.

The V and J genes are TRBV6-1 and TRBJ2-7, with 7 bases lining up with TRBD1. This CDR3 is 15 amino acids long. With V trimmed by 1 base and J by 9 bases, 12 bases remained unmatched. Germline V gene sequence: CDR1 MNHNS, CDR2 SASEGT. The CDR3 spells CASSEGGTVPGGQYF. In nucleotides, the CDR3 is TGTGCCAGCAGTGAAGGAGGGACAGTGCCTGGCGGGCAGTACTTC.

CDR3 protein: CASSVAAVYEPLHF. In DNA, the CDR3 is TGTGCCAGCAGCGTAGCTGCCGTTTACGAACCCCTCCACTTT. The gene calls are TRBV9 and TRBJ1-6; no firm D call. Germline V gene lookup returns CDR1 SGDLS and CDR2 YYNGEE. This CDR3 is 14 amino acids long. V lost 0 bases and J lost 12, with 13 bases in between.

This clone appeared a few times. This chain joins TRBV4-3 and TRBJ1-4, with a weak D call TRBD1 (5 bases). V gave up 0 bases and J gave up 1 base, with 24 bases separating them. The CDR3 contains 21 residues. Germline-derived CDR1 and CDR2 are LGHNA and YSLEER. CDR3 DNA: TGCGCCAGCAGCCAAGATAGCCTCCTAAGGGGAAGTGGGATAACTAATGAAAAACTGTTTTTT. As protein: CASSQDSLLRGSGITNEKLFF.

This clone was observed a few times. The chain carries TRBV7-2 and TRBJ2-1; D is unresolved. The germline V gene has CDR1 SGHTA and CDR2 FQGNSA. Between the trimmed V and J ends, which lost 5 bases and 5 bases, there was a span of 10 bases. The CDR3 runs 13 residues. The CDR3 sequence is CASSPHPDNEQFF. Here the CDR3 DNA reads TGTGCCAGCAGCCCACACCCGGACAATGAGCAGTTCTTC. Supplemented by reference TRBV7-2 and TRBJ2-1, the full variable domain reads GAGVSQSPSNKVTEKGKDVELRCDPISGHTALYWYRQSLGQGLEFLIYFQGNSAPDKSGLPSDRFSAERTGGSVSTLTIQRTQQEDSAVYLCASSPHPDNEQFFGPGTRLTVL.

This clone was counted only a few times. This sequence joins TRBV15 and TRBJ1-2, with TRBD1 identical over 9 bases. CDR3 size: 16 residues. Looked up from germline, CDR1 is LNHNV and CDR2 is YYDKDF (reference sequence). V shed 0 bases and J 4 bases; nucleotides not matched to a gene: 6. CDR3 DNA sequence: TGTGCCACCAGCAGAGACGTACAGGGGGCGGGCTATGGCTACACCTTC. Amino acid sequence: CATSRDVQGAGYGYTF.

CDR3 amino acids: CASSRLAGDSYNEQFF. CDR3 nucleotides: TGCGCCAGCAGCCGCCTAGCGGGGGATTCCTACAATGAGCAGTTCTTC. The V and J genes are TRBV4-3 and TRBJ2-1, with TRBD2 matching 10 bases. The junction had 4 bases not matched to a gene; V was cut back by 4 bases and J by 1 base. This CDR3 comprises 16 residues. Germline V gene lookup returns CDR1 LGHNA and CDR2 YSLEER.

The V gene is TRBV7-2, the J gene TRBJ2-5; 14 nucleotides line up with TRBD2. The germline V gene encodes CDR1 SGHTA and CDR2 FQGNSA. The CDR3 consists of 15 residues. V shed 1 base and J 10 bases; nucleotides not matched to a gene: 5. CDR3 nucleotide sequence: TGTGCCAGCAGCTTAGGGACTAGCGGGGGGCAGGGCCAGTACTTC. It encodes CASSLGTSGGQGQYF.

This clone was observed a handful of times. The gene calls are TRBV6-5 and TRBJ2-2; 10 bases line up with TRBD1. Germline V gene sequence: CDR1 MNHEY, CDR2 SVGAGI. Losses at the gene ends were 2 bases for V and 6 bases for J; bases not matched to a gene: 3. The CDR3 is 15 residues long. Written as DNA, the CDR3 is TGTGCCAGCAGTTACCGGGACAGGGGATCCGGGGAGCTGTTTTTT. Translation gives CASSYRDRGSGELFF.

The chain joins TRBV5-6 to TRBJ2-7, with D maybe TRBD2 (6 bases). Per the germline V gene, CDR1 is SGHDT and CDR2 is YYEEEE. CDR3 length equals 15 residues. V lost 4 bases, J lost 0 bases, and 14 bases lay in between. CDR3 loop: CASSVTGLGSYEQYF. CDR3 in DNA: TGTGCCAGCAGCGTGACGGGACTGGGCTCCTACGAGCAGTACTTC. The whole variable domain, filled in from reference TRBV5-6 and TRBJ2-7, reads DAGVTQSPTHLIKTRGQQVTLRCSPKSGHDTVSWYQQALGQGPQFIFQYYEEEERQRGNFPDRFSGHQFPNYSSELNVNALLLGDSALYLCASSVTGLGSYEQYFGPGTRLTVT.

The chain couples TRBV7-2 to TRBJ2-1; the D is unclear. CDR1 is SGHTA and CDR2 is FQGNSA in the germline V gene. The CDR3 totals 12 residues. With 3 bases removed from V and 12 bases from J, the gap between germline ends came to 12 bases. The CDR3 loop reads CASSFSWLGQFF. In nucleotides, the CDR3 is TGTGCCAGCAGCTTTTCGTGGTTGGGGCAGTTCTTC.

CDR3: CATSRERGLGGNTIYF. CDR3 sequence (DNA): TGTGCCACCAGCAGAGAACGGGGATTAGGTGGAAACACCATATATTTT. The chain combines TRBV15 with TRBJ1-3; no reliable D call. The CDR3 contains 16 residues. Trimming removed 0 bases at V and 3 bases at J, with 12 bases between. Germline V gene data show CDR1 as LNHNV and CDR2 as YYDKDF (reference sequence).

This clone was picked up a small number of times. This sequence joins TRBV19 and TRBJ1-2, with 8 bases aligning to TRBD1. The ends lost 10 bases at V and 2 bases at J; junction bases unmatched: 6. The CDR3 loop spans 13 amino acids. From germline, CDR1 is LNHDA and CDR2 SQIVND (reference sequence). The CDR3 nucleotides are TGTGCCACCTCGGACAGGGCAAACTATGGCTACACCTTC. Its protein is CATSDRANYGYTF.

V usage is TRBV5-1 and J usage is TRBJ2-3; 8 bases are shared with TRBD2. Per germline, CDR1 SGHRS and CDR2 YFSETQ. The junction had 5 bases not matched to a gene; V was cut back by 0 bases and J by 2 bases. The CDR3 runs 16 residues. The CDR3 sequence: CASSLGAGATTDTQYF. The CDR3 DNA sequence: TGCGCCAGCAGCTTGGGAGCGGGGGCTACCACAGATACGCAGTATTTT.

A few counts support this clone. The chain links TRBV2 to TRBJ1-3; the match to TRBD1 covers 7 bases. The CDR3 sequence is 13 residues long. Germline V gene lookup returns CDR1 SNHLY and CDR2 FYNNEI. V lost 8 bases, J lost 9 bases, and 10 bases stayed unmatched. The DNA of the CDR3 is TGTGCCAGCCTGACGGACAGGTTAAGCACCATATATTTT. It specifies CASLTDRLSTIYF.

V and J are TRBV7-9 and TRBJ1-1, with TRBD1 identical over 8 bases. Germline V gene sequence: CDR1 SEHNR, CDR2 FQNEAQ (reference sequence). The trim removed 1 base at V and 8 bases at J, leaving 3 bases unmatched. This CDR3 comprises 13 residues. CDR3 in DNA: TGTGCCAGCAGCTTAGGACCAGGGGGCGAAGCTTTCTTT. It encodes CASSLGPGGEAFF. The whole variable domain, filled in from reference TRBV7-9 and TRBJ1-1, reads DTGVSQNPRHKITKRGQNVTFRCDPISEHNRLYWYRQTLGQGPEFLTYFQNEAQLEKSRLLSDRFSAERPKGSFSTLEIQRTEQGDSAMYLCASSLGPGGEAFFGQGTRLTVV.

The J gene is TRBJ2-7, the V gene TRBV19; D is possibly TRBD2 (6 bases). V was trimmed by 1 base and J by 2 bases, leaving 12 bases between them. The CDR3 is made up of 15 amino acids. In germline, CDR1 is LNHDA, CDR2 SQIVND (reference sequence). The CDR3 here is CASSIAKTSPYEQYF. CDR3 bases: TGTGCCAGTAGTATAGCAAAGACTAGTCCCTACGAGCAGTACTTC.

The CDR3 nucleotides read TGTGCCAGCAGCCCCCCTAGCGATACGCAGTATTTT. It specifies CASSPPSDTQYF. The chain uses TRBV7-2 and TRBJ2-3; TRBD2 might be the D (5 bases). The germline CDR1 and CDR2 sequences are SGHTA and FQGNSA. V was shortened by 5 bases and J by 6 bases, with 9 bases between the two germline ends. The CDR3 is 12 residues long.